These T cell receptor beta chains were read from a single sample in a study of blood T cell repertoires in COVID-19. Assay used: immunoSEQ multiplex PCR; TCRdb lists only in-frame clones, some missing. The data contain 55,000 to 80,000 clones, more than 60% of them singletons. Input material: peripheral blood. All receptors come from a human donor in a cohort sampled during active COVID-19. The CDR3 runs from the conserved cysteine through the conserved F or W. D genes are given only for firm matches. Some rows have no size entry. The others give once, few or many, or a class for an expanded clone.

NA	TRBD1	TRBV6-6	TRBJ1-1	CASSYSAGGRHTEAFF	TGTGCCAGCAGTTACTCGGCAGGGGGACGGCACACTGAAGCTTTCTTT
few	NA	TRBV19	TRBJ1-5	CASSPQGRDQPQHF	TGTGCCAGTAGTCCCCAGGGGAGGGATCAGCCCCAGCATTTT
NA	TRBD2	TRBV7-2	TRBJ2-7	CASSGRTSGAPYEQYF	TGTGCCAGCAGCGGAAGGACTAGCGGGGCTCCCTACGAGCAGTACTTC
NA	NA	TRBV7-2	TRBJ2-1	CASSLALNEQFF	TGTGCCAGCAGCTTAGCCCTCAATGAGCAGTTCTTC
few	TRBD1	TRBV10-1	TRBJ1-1	CASSEGQGVAFF	TGCGCCAGCAGTGAGGGACAGGGGGTAGCTTTCTTT
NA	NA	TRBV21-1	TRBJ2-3	CASSKEEDGNRGAELSTDTQYF	TGTGCCAGCAGCAAAGAGGAGGATGGAAACAGGGGTGCCGAGCTCAGCACAGATACGCAGTATTTT
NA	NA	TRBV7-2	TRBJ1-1	CASSLSRVGLVNTEAFF	TGTGCCAGCAGCTTGAGTCGGGTCGGCCTAGTGAACACTGAAGCTTTCTTT
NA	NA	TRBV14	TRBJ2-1	CASSPSAGAHNEQFF	TGTGCCAGCAGCCCCAGCGCGGGGGCGCATAATGAGCAGTTCTTC
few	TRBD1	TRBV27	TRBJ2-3	CASSFQLRDRLVTQYF	TGTGCCAGCAGTTTCCAACTCCGGGACAGATTGGTTACGCAGTATTTT
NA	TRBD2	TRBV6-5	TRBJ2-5	CASSLSGGAETQYF	TGTGCCAGCAGCCTAAGCGGGGGGGCCGAGACCCAGTACTTC